This T cell receptor (beta chain) originates from a study of shared clonotypes between healthy human individuals. Study background: Aged between 18 and 49, the donors were a couple of women and three men.

The naive CD8 population came from CD45RO-negative cells selected for CCR7, without terminally differentiated effector memory CD45RA+ cells. Regarding this clone: The antigen is not known.

Replicate sorted-subset PCRs were loaded with 150 to 250 ng DNA, 29,000 or so T cell genomes. Assay: immunoSEQ multiplex PCR; the TCRdb copy retains only in-frame clones and omits some. Of roughly 2.1 million clones in the sample, 93% were seen once. Germline V lookup: CDR1 MNHEY, CDR2 SMNVEV (reference sequence). This CDR3 has 16 amino acids. Trimming cost V 4 bases and J 4 bases, with 19 bases left between them. General study points: It was the few donors that limited the genetic and exposure-history diversity represented.

The source material was naive CD8+ T cells from PBMCs. The J gene is TRBJ2-5, the V gene TRBV27, with a tentative D call TRBD1 (5 bases). The receptor was derived from a man aged 18 to 29 in good health. Some clones in this sample may be carry-over from other donors' samples. The CDR3, as DNA: TGTGCCAGCAGTTCCCCGGGCCCCTCAGGGCCAGAGACCCAGTACTTC. It codes for CASSSPGPSGPETQYF.